The 6 T cell receptor beta chains below come from one sample, sequenced in a study of early T cells in non-severe SARS-CoV-2 infection. MiXCR, applied by TCRdb to the 5' RACE reads, yields one record per CDR3 protein. The table lists under 90,000 distinct CDR3 sequences, about 12% of them singletons. Sequencing was done on a sample of whole blood. These TCRs come from an adult who was a healthcare worker with PCR-confirmed SARS-CoV-2 infection or an uninfected control (not recorded which).

This clonotype appeared many times. J is TRBJ2-4 and V is TRBV20-1; no firm D call. The CDR3 runs to 13 residues. Germline values: CDR1 DFQATT, CDR2 SNEGSKA (reference sequence). V lost 7 bases, J lost 0 bases, and 10 bases lay in between. The CDR3 sequence: CSVQERAKNIQYF. CDR3 bases: TGCAGTGTCCAAGAGAGAGCCAAAAACATTCAGTACTTC.

This clonotype appeared a few times. The rearrangement uses TRBV5-1 and TRBJ1-6; 8 bases agree with TRBD1. Germline V gives CDR1 SGHRS, CDR2 YFSETQ. The CDR3 has 15 residues. With 4 bases clipped from V and 6 bases from J, the junction kept 6 bases outside the gene matches. CDR3 bases: TGCGCCAGCAGCGTACAGGGGGAAGGTAATTCACCCCTCCACTTT. It specifies CASSVQGEGNSPLHF.

This clonotype was seen more than once but under ten times. The genes are TRBV3-1 and TRBJ2-4; D is ambiguous. Germline lookup yields CDR1 LGHDT and CDR2 YNNKEL (reference sequence). The CDR3 is 13 residues long. V lost 2 bases and J 5 bases, leaving 7 bases between the germline ends. CDR3 DNA: TGTGCCAGCAGCCAAAGCGACCAAAACATTCAGTACTTC. Protein sequence: CASSQSDQNIQYF.

This clonotype was recorded at least ten times. The chain couples TRBV5-1 to TRBJ2-1; D could derive from TRBD1 or TRBD2 (5 bases each). This CDR3 contains 15 residues. The V end was cut by 4 bases, the J end by 0 bases, with 11 bases between. The germline gives CDR1 SGHRS, CDR2 YFSETQ. CDR3 sequence reads: CASSRGVASYNEQFF. CDR3 nucleotide sequence: TGCGCCAGCAGCAGGGGAGTGGCCTCCTACAATGAGCAGTTCTTC.

This chain connects TRBV5-5 to TRBJ2-3, with D possibly matching TRBD1 (6 bases). The CDR3 consists of 15 residues. Germline V CDR1 and CDR2: SGHKS, YYEKEE (reference sequence). V dropped 1 base and J dropped 4 bases, with 13 bases sitting between them. DNA for the CDR3: TGTGCCAGCAGCTTGACGGACAGTAGGTCAGATACGCAGTATTTT. Translation gives CASSLTDSRSDTQYF.

V is TRBV27 and J is TRBJ2-2; D call uncertain. The V gene lost 5 bases and the J gene lost 4 bases, with 14 bases spanning the gap. Looked up from germline, CDR1 is MNHEY and CDR2 is SMNVEV (reference sequence). This CDR3 is 15 amino acids long. CDR3 sequence (DNA): TGTGCCAGCAGTAAGGACCTCCTCATCACCGGGGAGCTGTTTTTT. Residues: CASSKDLLITGELFF.